Listed below are T cell receptor beta chains from one sample, sequenced in a study of blood T cell repertoires in COVID-19. TCRdb's copy holds only in-frame clones and misses some; the assay was immunoSEQ multiplex PCR. Among about 220,000 clones, about 79% were seen once, and the ten largest hold 9.5% to 10%. The sequenced sample was peripheral blood. All receptors derive from a man aged 50 or older with active or convalescent COVID-19. CDR3s include the opening cysteine and the closing phenylalanine or tryptophan. A D gene is named only where the DNA matches it firmly. Clone sizes are given selectively: once, few, many, or a class where the clone is expanded.

J: TRBJ2-4; D: NA; V: TRBV27; size: NA; DNA: TGTGCCAGCAGTTTAAGACCCTCCGGGCGGGACATTCAGTACTTC; CDR3: CASSLRPSGRDIQYF
J: TRBJ2-3; D: TRBD2; V: TRBV24-1; size: NA; DNA: TGTGCCACCAGTGACCCCCTACCAGCGGGAGGGACAGATACGCAGTATTTT; CDR3: CATSDPLPAGGTDTQYF
J: TRBJ2-5; D: NA; V: TRBV13; size: NA; DNA: TGTGCCAGCAGCTTAGGGCAGGGCCAAGAGACCCAGTACTTC; CDR3: CASSLGQGQETQYF
J: TRBJ2-5; D: NA; V: TRBV27; size: NA; DNA: TGTGCCAGCAGTTTCCGGGGGTGGGAGACCCAGTACTTC; CDR3: CASSFRGWETQYF
J: TRBJ1-2; D: NA; V: TRBV19; size: few; DNA: TGTGCCAGTAGTATCCGCGACAGCCTTTATGGCTACACCTTC; CDR3: CASSIRDSLYGYTF
J: TRBJ2-5; D: NA; V: TRBV2; size: NA; DNA: TGTGCCAGCAGTCATCCGGGACAACAAGAGACCCAGTACTTC; CDR3: CASSHPGQQETQYF
J: TRBJ1-1; D: NA; V: TRBV28; size: NA; DNA: TGTGCCAGCACCTATGCCAGGGCAGATAATGAAGCTTTCTTT; CDR3: CASTYARADNEAFF
J: TRBJ2-1; D: TRBD2; V: TRBV15; size: NA; DNA: TGTGCCACCAGCAGAGATCTCGGACTAGCGGGATACAATGAGCAGTTCTTC; CDR3: CATSRDLGLAGYNEQFF
J: TRBJ2-1; D: TRBD2; V: TRBV9; size: few; DNA: TGTGCCAGCAGCGTAAGTAGCGGGACCTACAATGAGCAGTTCTTC; CDR3: CASSVSSGTYNEQFF
J: TRBJ1-4; D: NA; V: TRBV7-4; size: NA; DNA: TGTGCCAGCCCGCCGCCCACCGGACATATCTTT; CDR3: CASPPPTGHIF
J: TRBJ2-3; D: TRBD2; V: TRBV6-2/TRBV6-3; size: NA; DNA: TGTGCCAGCAGTTCCCGCGACCTAGCGGGGGATACGCAGTATTTT; CDR3: CASSSRDLAGDTQYF
J: TRBJ1-5; D: NA; V: TRBV7-2; size: NA; DNA: TGTGCCAGCAGCTTAGCGGGCAAATTGCAGCCCCAGCATTTT; CDR3: CASSLAGKLQPQHF
J: TRBJ2-1; D: TRBD2; V: TRBV7-9; size: NA; DNA: TGTGCCAGCAGCTCCGGACTAGCGGGAGGAAGCAATGAGCAGTTCTTC; CDR3: CASSSGLAGGSNEQFF
J: TRBJ2-3; D: TRBD2; V: TRBV7-2; size: NA; DNA: TGTGCCAGCAGCTTAGGGCTAGCGGGTCTCACAGATACGCAGTATTTT; CDR3: CASSLGLAGLTDTQYF
J: TRBJ1-2; D: NA; V: TRBV2; size: NA; DNA: TGTGCCAGCAGCGACGCGCCTCAGGATGGCTACACCTTC; CDR3: CASSDAPQDGYTF
J: TRBJ1-2; D: NA; V: TRBV18; size: once; DNA: TGTGCCAGCTCCCCGGACAGAGGCACCTATGGCTACACCTTC; CDR3: CASSPDRGTYGYTF
J: TRBJ2-3; D: TRBD2; V: TRBV5-4; size: once; DNA: TGTGCCAGCTCAGGAGGGGCTAGCGGATACACAGATACGCAGTATTTT; CDR3: CASSGGASGYTDTQYF
J: TRBJ1-4; D: NA; V: TRBV7-3; size: NA; DNA: TGTGCCAGCAGCTCCCGGGAGACCAACCTTAATGAAAAACTGTTTTTT; CDR3: CASSSRETNLNEKLFF
J: TRBJ1-1; D: NA; V: TRBV10-3; size: NA; DNA: TGTGCCATCAGGGGGACTGACAGCGCGAACACTGAAGCTTTCTTT; CDR3: CAIRGTDSANTEAFF
J: TRBJ2-3; D: TRBD1; V: TRBV28; size: NA; DNA: TGTGCCAGCAGCAGACAGGGGGGAGATACGCAGTATTTT; CDR3: CASSRQGGDTQYF
J: TRBJ1-2; D: TRBD1; V: TRBV5-1; size: NA; DNA: TGCGCCAGCAGTCTGGCTATCGGGACAGCAACGTCTAGGACCTTC; CDR3: CASSLAIGTATSRTF
J: TRBJ2-7; D: NA; V: TRBV10-3; size: NA; DNA: TGTGCCATCAGGAGCGGTAGCTCCTACGAGCAGTACTTC; CDR3: CAIRSGSSYEQYF
J: TRBJ2-1; D: TRBD2; V: TRBV6-4; size: NA; DNA: TGTGCCAGCAGTTACGGACTAGCGGGAGGGGATGAGCAGTTCTTC; CDR3: CASSYGLAGGDEQFF
J: TRBJ1-4; D: NA; V: TRBV5-8; size: once; DNA: TGTGCCAGCAGCTTGGAGGGGTTTCGGGAAAAACTGTTTTTT; CDR3: CASSLEGFREKLFF
J: TRBJ2-1; D: TRBD2; V: TRBV9; size: NA; DNA: TGTGCCAGCACCCCGACTAGCGGGAACCACAATGAGCAGTTCTTC; CDR3: CASTPTSGNHNEQFF
J: TRBJ1-2; D: NA; V: TRBV11-2; size: NA; DNA: TGTGCCAGCAGCTTATTACATGGGGCGGGGTCCATCTATGGCTACACCTTC; CDR3: CASSLLHGAGSIYGYTF
J: TRBJ2-5; D: NA; V: TRBV15; size: NA; DNA: TGTGCCACCAGCAGGGCAGGAGGGGAGACCCAGTACTTC; CDR3: CATSRAGGETQYF